This T cell receptor (beta chain) was sequenced in a study of blood T cell repertoires in COVID-19 (dated by TCRdb to the early 2020s). For the wider study: Samples covering the acute and convalescent phases of COVID-19 were provided by collaborators in the United States, Italy and Spain. The material from the prospective study consisted of cDNA or gDNA derived from T cells, B-cell-depleted T cells, or PBMCs. The dataset comprised deeply sampled blood TCRbeta repertoires from subjects exposed to, actively infected with, or recovered from COVID-19. The repertoires were made available in a free public database intended to serve as a resource for research on the immune response to SARS-CoV-2. The samples were drawn from two sources: the first 160 participants of the ongoing ImmuneRACE study, and over 950 subjects contributed by 6 global collaborators. The sample metadata nearly always contained a de-identified subject ID, COVID-19 status, age in years and sex. Where HLA class I and class II types were available, the types were taken from metadata supplied by the sample provider, not from assay-based typing.

TCRbeta CDR3 regions were amplified from genomic DNA using the immunoSEQ Assay, a bias-controlled multiplex PCR. The authors' pipeline ran thus. The number of nucleated cells in each sample was estimated by amplification of reference gene primers within the assay. To quantify the absolute abundance of each unique TCRbeta CDR3 rearrangement, sequence reads were collapsed and filtered. For each sample, productive Simpson clonality was calculated by taking the square root of Simpson's diversity index across productive rearrangements. What TCRdb holds here is the immuneACCESS table cut down to in-frame rearrangements. Part of the clones is not present; checked against another copy, under half of the missing clones reflect an unresolved V gene, and the others are unexplained. The V and J calls and clone size were taken over from that table, and D and trimming were inferred from the DNA. For this sample the table gives some 530,000 clones, of which approximately 90% were detected only once. The top ten clonotypes cover 6.5% to 9.5% of the sample.

Note on this clone: No cognate antigen has been identified for it. Base qualities were left out, and no much larger clone turns up one base away.

From the cysteine up to the phenylalanine, the CDR3 has a length of 16 residues. Only the CDR3 DNA is retained, 48 bases long and in frame from the first base. CDR1 and CDR2, per the germline V gene, are SGHRS and YFSETQ. Trimming removed 3 bases from V and 6 bases from J; the gene matches leave 8 bases unexplained. Overall study outcomes, separate from this receptor: How much clinical and demographic metadata was included differed by source and by participant, and the metadata was provided uncurated.

Enrolling through a virtual design, the prospective study's participants ranged in age from roughly 18 to 89 years and lived across 20 to 25 United States geographic areas. In the prospective study, participants were assigned to cohorts based on the clinical history participants reported in a screening survey and a study questionnaire. ImmuneRACE Cohort 3 recovered participants were defined by two consecutive negative NP/OP PCR tests, healthcare professional clearance, or symptom resolution. In the prospective study, mobile phlebotomists collected whole blood, serum and a nasopharyngeal or oropharyngeal swab from each participant. Over a roughly 2-month period, participants in the prospective study had the option of providing additional blood draws and questionnaires. Before DNA extraction, prospective study blood samples were shipped either frozen or at room temperature.

The chain links TRBV5-1 with TRBJ2-3; 12 middle bases align to TRBD2. This TCR was recovered from an older woman who had recovered from COVID-19. Material for sequencing was PBMCs or T cells enriched from blood (not recorded which). The nucleotides read TGCGCCAGCAGCTCCTTACTAGCGGGGGGAACTGATACGCAGTATTTT. Translated, it reads CASSSLLAGGTDTQYF.